The T cell receptor beta chain under discussion was sequenced for a study of blood T cell repertoires in COVID-19. As for the study in general: The samples span acute and convalescent COVID-19 from the United States, Italy and Spain.

Those enrolled, adults aged 18 to 89 years, came from some 25 US areas. Participants were placed into cohorts based on the clinical history they reported. Germline CDR1 LGHNT, CDR2 FRNRAP. The CDR3 extends over 16 amino acids. The J segment lost 5 bases and the V segment lost 0 bases, leaving 5 bases of the junction unmatched. Under the authors' procedure: Nucleated cell number was recorded as an estimate derived from reference gene primer amplification. Produced via immunoSEQ multiplex PCR; TCRdb's table is partial and in-frame only. V and J calls and clone size are those listed in that table; D and trimming were worked out from the DNA. The sample includes just over 150,000 clones, approximately 87% seen only once; the top ten take around 7%.

The rearrangement joins TRBV12-5 to TRBJ1-5; TRBD1 matches at 9 bases. The clonotype was recovered from a woman aged 45-65 years who had recovered from COVID-19. The sample consisted of PBMCs or T cells enriched from blood (not recorded which). The chain's CDR3 is CASGLVLGTGHQPQHF. Here the CDR3 DNA reads TGTGCTAGTGGTTTGGTACTTGGGACAGGGCATCAGCCCCAGCATTTT. Full variable domain (rest looked up from reference TRBV12-5 and TRBJ1-5): DARVTQTPRHKVTEMGQEVTMRCQPILGHNTVFWYRQTMMQGLELLAYFRNRAPLDDSGMPKDRFSAEMPDATLATLKIQPSEPRDSAVYFCASGLVLGTGHQPQHFGDGTRLSIL.